This passage covers 2 T cell receptor beta chains from one sample sequenced in a study of blood T cell repertoires in COVID-19 (dated by TCRdb to 2019 to 2021). Preparation of the library involved the immunoSEQ multiplex PCR assay. What TCRdb holds here is the immuneACCESS table cut down to in-frame rearrangements. Part of the clones is not present; checked against another copy, under half of the missing clones reflect an unresolved V gene, and the others are unexplained. Recorded for this sample are some 200,000 clones; 86% of them occurred a single time. The top ten constitute about 2.2% of the sample. Sequencing was done on a sample of peripheral blood. The receptors here all came from a woman aged 45-59 years with acute or convalescent COVID-19.

V and J are TRBV19 and TRBJ2-1, with TRBD2 matching over 10 bases. Per germline, CDR1 LNHDA and CDR2 SQIVND (reference sequence). Unmatched junction bases numbered 6, after V lost 5 bases and J lost 2 bases. The CDR3 runs 16 residues. The CDR3 DNA follows: TGTGCCAGTAGTCTCATTAGCGGGGGGACCTACAATGAGCAGTTCTTC. Its translation is CASSLISGGTYNEQFF.

The chain uses TRBV19 and TRBJ2-3; perhaps TRBD2 as D (6 bases). Trimming took 5 bases from V and 6 from J, leaving 18 bases between them. Per the germline V gene, CDR1 is LNHDA and CDR2 is SQIVND (reference sequence). The CDR3 has 15 amino acids. The CDR3, as DNA: TGTGCCAGTAGTTGGGCGGGGAGGTCCGCGGATACGCAGTATTTT. Amino acids: CASSWAGRSADTQYF. Full variable domain (outside the CDR3, taken from reference TRBV19 and TRBJ2-3): DGGITQSPKYLFRKEGQNVTLSCEQNLNHDAMYWYRQDPGQGLRLIYYSQIVNDFQKGDIAEGYSVSREKKESFPLTVTSAQKNPTAFYLCASSWAGRSADTQYFGPGTRLTVL.